At least ten counts were recorded for the clone carrying this T cell receptor (beta chain). Antigen: not known. CDR1 is SGHAT, CDR2 FQNNGV, per germline. The CDR3 is 16 amino acids. The germline V and J ends were trimmed by 1 base and 0 bases, with 12 bases remaining between them. Time point meaning: newly diagnosed GD, antithyroid drugs for less than 3 months. PBMC-extracted RNA yielded the TCR library. This entry is derived from a study of regulatory T cells in long-lasting Graves disease. Notes on the study in general: Under persistent disease, TRBV28, TRBJ1-2 and TRBJ2-5 were used preferentially. Whereas more than 950 public clonotypes were shared by new patients, persistent patients shared more, at under 3,000.

Through Arm-PCR of CDR3 regions and iRepertoire HTBI primers, TCR beta libraries were built. TCRdb re-derived calls from the multiplex PCR reads in MiXCR, one entry per CDR3 protein. Of 550,000 to 700,000 distinct CDR3 sequences in the sample, around 15% were seen once. This sample also appeared in a second study, on T cells in Graves' hyperthyroidism and ophthalmopathy. That paper adds: Using the HTBI primer set, a first-round RT-PCR was run on the TCR CDR3.

The V call is TRBV11-2, the J call TRBJ1-1; D is unresolved. Specimen: peripheral blood mononuclear cells (PBMCs), collected at new diagnosis, from a patient treated with antithyroid drugs. The sequence came from a man aged 18 to 30 with Graves disease. The CDR3 sequence: CASSLGHLIMNTEAFF. The DNA for the CDR3 is TGTGCCAGCAGCTTAGGGCATCTGATAATGAACACTGAAGCTTTCTTT.